These 30 T cell receptor beta chains originate from one sample sequenced in a study of T cells in Graves' hyperthyroidism and ophthalmopathy. RNA transcripts gave rise to amplified TCR beta CDR3 regions. A set of HTBI primers served as the primers for a first-round RT-PCR of the TCR CDR3. A single record per CDR3 protein comes from TCRdb applying MiXCR to the multiplex PCR reads. The sample has fewer than 450,000 distinct CDR3 sequences; less than 20% are singletons. Sequenced sample: blood. These receptors all come from a man younger than 35 with Graves' ophthalmopathy.

This clonotype has at least ten counts. This sequence joins TRBV12-3 or TRBV12-4 and TRBJ2-7; perhaps TRBD1 as D (5 bases). This CDR3 has 15 residues. V was trimmed by 3 bases and J by 3 bases, leaving 15 bases between them. In nucleotides, the CDR3 is TGTGCCAGCAGTTTTGAGGCGGACACGATCTACGAGCAGTACTTC. Its protein product is CASSFEADTIYEQYF.

This chain links TRBV10-3 with TRBJ1-6, with TRBD1 matching over 7 bases. Losses at the gene ends were 5 bases for V and 6 bases for J; bases not matched to a gene: 4. CDR3 length: 14 residues. The germline gives CDR1 ENHRY, CDR2 SYGVKD. CDR3 sequence reads: CAISPGTVNSPLHF. CDR3 bases: TGTGCCATCAGTCCAGGGACAGTTAATTCACCCCTCCACTTT.

The J gene is TRBJ2-3, the V gene TRBV5-1; 10 positions match TRBD2. The germline V gene encodes CDR1 SGHRS and CDR2 YFSETQ. J was trimmed by 5 bases and V by 3 bases; bases with no gene match: 9. CDR3 length equals 16 residues. CDR3 amino acids: CASSSGLAVRKDTQYF. The CDR3 coding sequence is TGCGCCAGCAGCTCTGGACTAGCGGTTCGTAAAGATACGCAGTATTTT.

The table lists this clonotype with a count of one. The chain is built from TRBV20-1 and TRBJ2-2; unclear D gene. The germline gives CDR1 DFQATT, CDR2 SNEGSKA (reference sequence). Trimming left V 5 bases short and J 4 bases short, with 17 bases between. This CDR3 comprises 15 residues. The CDR3 sequence is CSAADPQDRTGELFF. The CDR3 bases are TGCAGTGCTGCAGACCCGCAGGACCGCACCGGGGAGCTGTTTTTT.

The sample holds many counts of this clonotype. The rearrangement links TRBV2 to TRBJ2-3; a weak D match, TRBD1 (7 bases). CDR3 length: 14 amino acids. Germline lookup yields CDR1 SNHLY and CDR2 FYNNEI. V lost 4 bases and J 3 bases, leaving 11 bases between the germline ends. The CDR3 loop reads CASSGDSGTDTQYF. The CDR3 DNA reads as TGTGCCAGCAGTGGGGACAGCGGGACAGATACGCAGTATTTT.

This clonotype was seen at least ten times. This chain connects TRBV28 to TRBJ2-7, with TRBD1 identical over 7 bases. This CDR3 spans 16 amino acids. The trim removed 6 bases at V and 1 base at J, leaving 12 bases unmatched. CDR1 and CDR2 from the germline V gene are MDHEN and SYDVKM. CDR3 nucleotide sequence: TGTGCCAGCAGCGAAGCCACAGGGGTGGGGTCCTACGAGCAGTACTTC. It is translated as CASSEATGVGSYEQYF.

The chain links TRBV29-1 to TRBJ2-2; D not certain. Germline CDR1 is SQVTM and CDR2 is ANQGSEA. This CDR3 has 12 residues. Trimming left V 7 bases short and J 2 bases short, with 8 bases between. The CDR3 DNA reads TGCAGCGCAAAGCATAACACCGGGGAGCTGTTTTTT. Its translation is CSAKHNTGELFF.

V is TRBV19 and J is TRBJ1-5, with D maybe TRBD1 (6 bases). The V and J ends lost 1 base and 4 bases respectively, with 11 bases between them. The CDR3 length is 15 residues. Germline values: CDR1 LNHDA, CDR2 SQIVND (reference sequence). CDR3 residues: CASSIVERGNQPQHF. As DNA, the CDR3 is TGTGCCAGTAGTATAGTAGAGAGGGGGAATCAGCCCCAGCATTTT.

At least ten counts were recorded for this clonotype. This chain joins TRBV7-9 and TRBJ2-1, with 8 nucleotides matching TRBD1. Trimming removed 5 bases from V and 0 bases from J; junction bases left unmatched: 12. Germline CDR1 SEHNR, CDR2 FQNEAQ (reference sequence). This CDR3 comprises 18 residues. CDR3 loop: CASSPRTGTYSSYNEQFF. DNA for the CDR3: TGTGCCAGCAGCCCTCGGACAGGGACCTACAGCTCCTACAATGAGCAGTTCTTC.

This clonotype was observed at least ten times. The chain carries TRBV6-6 and TRBJ1-5; 9 bases fit TRBD1. This CDR3 region has 20 residues. J was trimmed by 3 bases and V by 0 bases; bases with no gene match: 15. Germline CDR1 MNHNY, CDR2 SVGAGI (reference sequence). The CDR3 sequence: CASSYSGTGSSLGDNQPQHF. CDR3 DNA sequence: TGTGCCAGCAGTTACTCGGGGACAGGGTCTTCCCTAGGGGACAATCAGCCCCAGCATTTT.

This clonotype has more than one count but fewer than ten. The rearrangement uses TRBV7-3 and TRBJ1-1; TRBD1 matches at 7 bases. Trimming removed 4 bases from V and 4 bases from J; junction bases left unmatched: 3. The length of the CDR3 is 13 residues. Germline CDR1 and CDR2: SGHTA and FQGTGA. The CDR3 reads CASSSTGPTEAFF. CDR3 nucleotides: TGTGCCAGCAGCTCGACAGGGCCCACTGAAGCTTTCTTT.

This clonotype was found a few times. The chain carries TRBV24-1 and TRBJ1-5, with D possibly matching TRBD1 (5 bases). This CDR3 region has 12 residues. Germline V lookup: CDR1 KGHDR, CDR2 SFDVKD. Trimming left V 5 bases short and J 4 bases short, with 5 bases between. CDR3 loop: CATSGGNQPQHF. CDR3 DNA sequence: TGTGCCACCAGTGGGGGGAATCAGCCCCAGCATTTT.

This clonotype was counted a few times. CDR3 coding DNA: TGCAGTGCCGCCCGGACGGATAATTCACCCCTCCACTTT. Translated: CSAARTDNSPLHF. The V gene is TRBV20-1, the J gene TRBJ1-6; D is unclear. CDR3 length: 13 residues. Germline values: CDR1 DFQATT, CDR2 SNEGSKA (reference sequence). V shed 6 bases and J shed 5 bases, with 11 bases lying between them.

This clonotype was counted between two and nine times. This chain connects TRBV27 to TRBJ1-5; 8 bases map to TRBD1. CDR1 is MNHEY, CDR2 SMNVEV, per germline (reference sequence). The CDR3 totals 14 residues. V trimming: 8 bases; J trimming: 7 bases; junction bases outside the gene matches: 10. The CDR3 sequence is CASGSQGAGQPQHF. The CDR3 DNA follows: TGTGCCAGCGGGAGTCAGGGGGCAGGGCAGCCCCAGCATTTT.

There are a few counts of this clonotype. The genes are TRBV4-1 and TRBJ2-2; D uncertain. Per germline, CDR1 MGHRA and CDR2 YSYEKL. This CDR3 is built from 16 residues. V dropped 2 bases and J dropped 2 bases, with 12 bases sitting between them. CDR3 DNA sequence: TGCGCCAGCAGCCAACCCAGACTGGTTAACACCGGGGAGCTGTTTTTT. The encoded protein is CASSQPRLVNTGELFF.

In this sample, this clonotype turned up a few times. The gene calls are TRBV5-6 and TRBJ2-3; tentatively, D is TRBD1 or TRBD2 (6 bases each). The length of the CDR3 is 15 residues. CDR1 SGHDT and CDR2 YYEEEE come from the germline V gene. V lost 4 bases and J 3 bases, leaving 15 bases between the germline ends. CDR3 amino acids: CASSRRLGGTDTQYF. Here the CDR3 DNA reads TGTGCCAGCAGCCGACGACTAGGGGGTACAGATACGCAGTATTTT.

This clonotype came up a few times. V gene TRBV11-2 combines with J gene TRBJ1-1; maybe TRBD1 (5 bases). CDR1 is SGHAT, CDR2 FQNNGV, per germline. Trimming took off 8 bases at V and 1 base at J, with 11 bases between the two ends. This CDR3 is 13 amino acids long. The CDR3 DNA reads TGTGCCAGCTGGTGGGACGGGAACACTGAAGCTTTCTTT. Its protein is CASWWDGNTEAFF.

This clonotype was counted at least ten times. V usage is TRBV12-3 or TRBV12-4 and J usage is TRBJ2-5; 9 bases line up with TRBD1. The CDR3 is 15 residues long. V shed 6 bases, J shed 2 bases, and the junction held 7 bases outside the gene matches. As DNA, the CDR3 is TGTGCCAGCAGCCGATCACAGGGGGCTCAAGAGACCCAGTACTTC. It codes for CASSRSQGAQETQYF.

The V and J genes are TRBV2 and TRBJ1-2; 8 bases map to TRBD1. The CDR3 runs 14 residues. The V gene's germline CDR1 is SNHLY and CDR2 FYNNEI. V lost 5 bases and J lost 6; bases outside the gene matches: 8. CDR3 amino acids: CASSYDRGWNGYTF. The CDR3 bases are TGTGCCAGCAGTTACGACAGGGGCTGGAATGGCTACACCTTC.

J is TRBJ2-7 and V is TRBV19; D might be TRBD2 (6 bases). The CDR3 is 13 amino acids. Trimming removed 7 bases at V and 7 bases at J, with 17 bases between. Germline V gene lookup returns CDR1 LNHDA and CDR2 SQIVND (reference sequence). As DNA, the CDR3 is TGTGCCAGTACCACGCGGGACTCTGGGGAGCAGTACTTC. This encodes CASTTRDSGEQYF.

Concerning this clonotype: A read error is possible here, since a much larger clone lies one base away. This is likely a read error, given that the CDR3 carries no conserved phenylalanine or tryptophan at its end. This chain connects TRBV5-1 to TRBJ1-2; unclear D gene. Looked up from germline, CDR1 is SGHRS and CDR2 is YFSETQ. Trimming cost V 4 bases and J 4 bases, with 11 bases left between them. The CDR3 consists of 13 residues. CDR3 sequence: CASSRLQSYGYTL. CDR3 sequence (DNA): TGCGCCAGCAGCAGGCTGCAGTCCTATGGCTACACCCTC.

The chain couples TRBV6-8 to TRBJ2-7; 8 positions match TRBD2. CDR1 is MNHGY and CDR2 is SAAAGT in the germline V gene. Losses at the gene ends were 2 bases for V and 2 bases for J; bases not matched to a gene: 5. The CDR3 is 15 residues long. CDR3 DNA: TGTGCCAGCAGTTACGGGGCGGGGGGTCCCTACGAGCAGTACTTC. Translated, it gives CASSYGAGGPYEQYF.

In its sample, this clonotype was seen many times. This chain connects TRBV29-1 to TRBJ1-1; D might be TRBD1 (5 bases). The CDR3 contains 13 residues. Trimming left V 4 bases short and J 3 bases short, with 12 bases between. CDR1 SQVTM and CDR2 ANQGSEA come from the germline V gene. The CDR3 DNA reads as TGCAGCGTTGCATCGGGGGTTTACACTGAAGCTTTCTTT. Its translation: CSVASGVYTEAFF.

A remark on this clonotype: It is unclear where the CDR3 begins or ends on the DNA, so no DNA is shown, and the CDR3 is as TCRdb lists it. The rearrangement uses TRBV7-2 and TRBJ2-2. Germline V lookup: CDR1 SGHTA, CDR2 FQGNSA. The CDR3 region is 14 residues in length, termini included. This CDR3 reads CASSLRPTPGSCFF.

This clonotype was found a few times. The V and J genes are TRBV7-3 and TRBJ2-6, with D possibly TRBD1 on 6 matching bases. The germline V gene has CDR1 SGHTA and CDR2 FQGTGA. The CDR3 is made up of 17 amino acids. V dropped 5 bases and J dropped 0 bases, with 14 bases sitting between them. The CDR3 region is CASSDLLGGSGANVLTF. CDR3 sequence (DNA): TGTGCCAGCAGCGACTTATTAGGGGGCTCTGGGGCCAACGTCCTGACTTTC.

The genes are TRBV27 and TRBJ1-1; D ambiguous. CDR3 length: 13 amino acids. CDR1 is MNHEY and CDR2 is SMNVEV in the germline V gene (reference sequence). V was trimmed by 6 bases and J by 0 bases, leaving 8 bases between them. The CDR3 loop reads CASRKRVNTEAFF. CDR3 DNA sequence: TGTGCCAGCAGGAAAAGGGTGAACACTGAAGCTTTCTTT.

The J gene is TRBJ1-2, the V gene TRBV4-1; unclear D gene. Trimming left V 0 bases short and J 2 bases short, with 7 bases between. Germline V gives CDR1 MGHRA, CDR2 YSYEKL. The CDR3 contains 14 residues. The CDR3 spells CASSQEKPNYGYTF. The CDR3 coding sequence is TGCGCCAGCAGCCAAGAGAAACCGAACTATGGCTACACCTTC.

Notes on this clonotype: With a much larger clone just one base away, this may be a read error. The rearrangement uses TRBV7-3 and TRBJ2-7; TRBD2 aligns across 16 bases. In germline, CDR1 is SGHTA, CDR2 FQGTGA. The CDR3 consists of 17 residues. V lost 5 bases, J lost 3 bases, and 7 bases stayed unmatched. CDR3 nucleotides: TGTGCCAGCAGCGAAACCGGGACTAGCGGGGGGGACTACGAGCAGTACTTC. It codes for CASSETGTSGGDYEQYF.

J is TRBJ2-2 and V is TRBV15, with a possible D match to TRBD1 (5 bases). Germline V gives CDR1 LNHNV, CDR2 YYDKDF (reference sequence). The length of the CDR3 is 13 residues. The germline V and J ends were trimmed by 7 bases and 7 bases, with 13 bases remaining between them. The CDR3 reads CATKTGGNGELFF. DNA for the CDR3: TGTGCCACCAAAACAGGTGGCAACGGGGAGCTGTTTTTT. The full variable domain, with the rest looked up from reference TRBV15 and TRBJ2-2, is DAMVIQNPRYQVTQFGKPVTLSCSQTLNHNVMYWYQQKSSQAPKLLFHYYDKDFNNEADTPDNFQSRRPNTSFCFLDIRSPGLGDTAMYLCATKTGGNGELFFGEGSRLTVL.

The V and J genes are TRBV6-1 and TRBJ2-1; 10 bases agree with TRBD1. The ends lost 6 bases at V and 6 bases at J; junction bases unmatched: 2. The germline V gene encodes CDR1 MNHNS and CDR2 SASEGT. The CDR3 spans 13 residues. In DNA, the CDR3 is TGTGCCAGCAGGGGACAGGGGTTCAATGAGCAGTTCTTC. Its protein product is CASRGQGFNEQFF.